These 27 T cell receptor beta chains were sequenced from one sample in a study of T-cell memory formation after mild COVID-19. TCRdb itself ran the 5' RACE reads through MiXCR, one entry per CDR3 protein. The table has 85,000 to 130,000 distinct CDR3 sequences, over 8.5% seen once. The source material was PBMCs or a T cell subset sorted from them (not recorded which). The source of these receptors is a man aged 18 to 29 who had mild COVID-19 (a few samples of this study predate the infection). Cell type and time point are not known.

The table lists this clonotype with a few counts. The chain combines TRBV20-1 with TRBJ2-7; a weak D match, TRBD1 (5 bases). The CDR3 extends over 11 amino acids. V was trimmed by 6 bases and J by 3 bases, leaving 9 bases between them. Looked up from germline, CDR1 is DFQATT and CDR2 is SNEGSKA (reference sequence). This CDR3 is CSASDSYEQYF. The CDR3 nucleotides read TGCAGTGCGAGCGACAGCTACGAGCAGTACTTC.

This clonotype was found many times. The V and J genes are TRBV7-9 and TRBJ2-1; TRBD1 agrees at 8 bases. Trimming at V came to 1 base and at J to 7 bases, leaving 6 bases not matched to a gene. This CDR3 contains 15 residues. Germline values: CDR1 SEHNR, CDR2 FQNEAQ (reference sequence). The CDR3 DNA reads TGTGCCAGCAGCTTAGAACAGGGGGTGTTAAATGAGCAGTTCTTC. Translation gives CASSLEQGVLNEQFF.

The chain is built from TRBV11-2 and TRBJ2-5; 9 bases agree with TRBD1. The junction had 13 bases not matched to a gene; V was cut back by 7 bases and J by 7 bases. The CDR3 runs to 15 residues. Germline V gene sequence: CDR1 SGHAT, CDR2 FQNNGV. CDR3 nucleotide sequence: TGTGCCAGCAAAAATCCGGGACAGGGTGAGGGGACCCAGTACTTC. Translated, it gives CASKNPGQGEGTQYF. The full variable domain, completed using reference TRBV11-2 and TRBJ2-5, is EAGVAQSPRYKIIEKRQSVAFWCNPISGHATLYWYQQILGQGPKLLIQFQNNGVVDDSQLPKDRFSAERLKGVDSTLKIQPAKLEDSAVYLCASKNPGQGEGTQYFGPGTRLLVL.

This clonotype was counted between two and nine times. The J gene is TRBJ2-7, the V gene TRBV25-1, with 8 bases matching TRBD1. Germline V gene sequence: CDR1 MGHDK, CDR2 SYGVNS. CDR3 length equals 13 residues. With 6 bases clipped from V and 3 bases from J, the junction kept 4 bases outside the gene matches. CDR3 amino acids: CASRGQGSYEQYF. The CDR3 DNA is TGTGCCAGCAGAGGACAGGGCAGCTACGAGCAGTACTTC.

This clonotype was counted only a few times. The chain carries TRBV7-3 and TRBJ1-1; the D gene is possibly TRBD1 (5 bases). Germline V gene lookup returns CDR1 SGHTA and CDR2 FQGTGA. The CDR3 has 14 residues. V was clipped by 2 bases and J by 1 base, with 8 bases between them. The CDR3 bases are TGTGCCAGCAGCTTAGGGGCGGCGAACACTGAAGCTTTCTTT. Protein sequence: CASSLGAANTEAFF.

The DNA for the CDR3 is TGCAGTGCTAGAGCCCGGGAGGGTTGGACAGATACGCAGTATTTT. It is translated as CSARAREGWTDTQYF. V and J are TRBV20-1 and TRBJ2-3; 8 nucleotides align to TRBD2. Per the germline V gene, CDR1 is DFQATT and CDR2 is SNEGSKA (reference sequence). The CDR3 extends over 15 amino acids. J was trimmed by 3 bases and V by 1 base; bases with no gene match: 6.

The V call is TRBV10-3, the J call TRBJ2-5; D is tentatively TRBD1 or TRBD2 (7 bases each). This CDR3 comprises 16 residues. Germline-derived CDR1 and CDR2 are ENHRY and SYGVKD. The V end was cut by 3 bases, the J end by 4 bases, with 18 bases between. CDR3 DNA: TGTGCCATCAGTGAACCCCGGCAGGGGGGGGGAGAGACCCAGTACTTC. It is translated as CAISEPRQGGGETQYF.

This clonotype was counted only a few times. The V gene is TRBV3-1, the J gene TRBJ1-6, with D possibly matching TRBD1 (5 bases). The CDR3 loop spans 14 amino acids. The ends were cut back, 3 bases at V and 8 bases at J, with 11 bases in the middle. Germline CDR1 and CDR2: LGHDT and YNNKEL (reference sequence). The CDR3 bases are TGTGCCAGCAGCCAGGTGACAGCCGATTCACCCCTCCACTTT. Its protein product is CASSQVTADSPLHF.

This clonotype was detected only a few times. The chain recombines TRBV4-1 with TRBJ1-1; D may be TRBD1 (6 bases). Trimming pared 7 bases from V and 0 bases from J, leaving 15 bases between. This CDR3 spans 15 amino acids. The germline gives CDR1 MGHRA, CDR2 YSYEKL. The CDR3 here is CASIGRGFMNTEAFF. CDR3 DNA: TGCGCCAGCATCGGCAGGGGATTCATGAACACTGAAGCTTTCTTT.

CDR3 sequence reads: CASSLLTGNPTYEQYF. In nucleotides, the CDR3 is TGTGCCAGCAGCTTACTGACAGGGAACCCTACCTACGAGCAGTACTTC. This chain connects TRBV7-9 to TRBJ2-7; 7 bases are a match to TRBD1. After removal of 2 bases from V and 2 bases from J, the junction contained 9 bases not matched to a gene. Germline V gene lookup returns CDR1 SEHNR and CDR2 FQNEAQ (reference sequence). The length of the CDR3 is 16 residues.

This sequence joins TRBV12-3 or TRBV12-4 and TRBJ2-3; D might be TRBD1 or TRBD2, each matching 5 bases. Trimming shortened V by 6 bases and J by 6 bases, and 16 bases separated the two germline ends. The CDR3 has 14 amino acids. This CDR3 reads CASRPRGTDDTQYF. CDR3 sequence (DNA): TGTGCCAGCAGGCCTAGAGGGACCGACGATACGCAGTATTTT.

This clonotype was seen repeatedly, ten times or more. The chain couples TRBV12-3 or TRBV12-4 to TRBJ2-5; D unresolved. Trimming removed 3 bases from V and 2 bases from J, with 4 bases in between. The CDR3 runs to 12 residues. CDR3: CASSFGQETQYF. In nucleotides, the CDR3 is TGTGCCAGCAGTTTTGGGCAAGAGACCCAGTACTTC.

The chain employs TRBV4-1 and TRBJ2-3; TRBD2 aligns across 12 bases. This CDR3 comprises 17 residues. Losses at the gene ends were 4 bases for V and 2 bases for J; bases not matched to a gene: 7. Germline V CDR1 and CDR2: MGHRA, YSYEKL. The CDR3 reads CASSRTASGGATDTQYF. CDR3 in DNA: TGCGCCAGCAGCCGAACCGCTAGCGGGGGGGCCACAGATACGCAGTATTTT.

This chain links TRBV7-3 with TRBJ2-7; D unclear. Deletions cut 5 bases from V and 0 bases from J, with 17 bases between. The CDR3 extends over 16 amino acids. CDR1 is SGHTA, CDR2 FQGTGA, per germline. The CDR3 loop reads CASSPRATSSSYEQYF. DNA of the CDR3: TGTGCCAGCAGCCCGCGCGCGACATCCAGCTCCTACGAGCAGTACTTC.

This chain joins TRBV29-1 and TRBJ1-1, with 7 positions matching TRBD1. V lost 5 bases and J lost 0; bases outside the gene matches: 6. The CDR3 runs to 14 residues. Looked up from germline, CDR1 is SQVTM and CDR2 is ANQGSEA. The CDR3 region is CSVQDRTMNTEAFF. The CDR3 DNA sequence: TGCAGCGTTCAGGACAGGACCATGAACACTGAAGCTTTCTTT.

The chain joins TRBV7-2 to TRBJ2-7; 7 bases map to TRBD1. The V segment lost 5 bases and the J segment 0 bases; nucleotides outside the gene matches: 7. This CDR3 region has 15 residues. Germline CDR1 SGHTA, CDR2 FQGNSA. CDR3 protein: CASSPGQESSYEQYV. The CDR3, as DNA: TGTGCCAGCAGCCCTGGACAGGAAAGCTCCTACGAGCAGTACGTC.

J is TRBJ2-5 and V is TRBV12-3 or TRBV12-4, with D hard to call. This CDR3 has 14 residues. The ends were cut back, 3 bases at V and 5 bases at J, with 13 bases in the middle. The CDR3 bases are TGTGCCAGCAGTTTCTTCGGCAGGACGGAGACCCAGTACTTC. Amino acid sequence: CASSFFGRTETQYF.

This clonotype was found a few times. The V call is TRBV27, the J call TRBJ2-1; no firm D call. The CDR3 has 13 amino acids. From germline, CDR1 is MNHEY and CDR2 SMNVEV (reference sequence). Trimming pared 2 bases from V and 5 bases from J, leaving 7 bases between. The chain's CDR3 is CASSLTQNNEQFF. The DNA of the CDR3 is TGTGCCAGCAGTTTAACACAGAACAATGAGCAGTTCTTC.

The V call is TRBV6-2 or TRBV6-3, the J call TRBJ1-1; TRBD1 matches at 8 bases. This CDR3 spans 14 amino acids. The germline gives CDR1 MNHEY, CDR2 SVGEGT. The trim removed 4 bases at V and 3 bases at J, leaving 4 bases unmatched. This CDR3 reads CASSSGGGYTEAFF. DNA for the CDR3: TGTGCCAGCAGTTCAGGGGGCGGCTACACTGAAGCTTTCTTT.

This clonotype was found a few times. V usage is TRBV2 and J usage is TRBJ2-2; 10 positions match TRBD2. With V trimmed by 1 base and J by 4 bases, 3 bases remained unmatched. The CDR3 is made up of 16 amino acids. Per germline, CDR1 SNHLY and CDR2 FYNNEI. Here the CDR3 reads CASSEGRTSGTGELFF. The CDR3 DNA is TGTGCCAGCAGTGAAGGAAGGACTAGCGGCACCGGGGAGCTGTTTTTT. Full variable domain (remainder filled in from reference TRBV2 and TRBJ2-2): EPEVTQTPSHQVTQMGQEVILRCVPISNHLYFYWYRQILGQKVEFLVSFYNNEISEKSEIFDDQFSVERPDGSNFTLKIRSTKLEDSAMYFCASSEGRTSGTGELFFGEGSRLTVL.

V gene TRBV27 combines with J gene TRBJ2-7, with 7 bases that match TRBD2. Germline V gene data show CDR1 as MNHEY and CDR2 as SMNVEV (reference sequence). The CDR3 runs 15 residues. V was clipped by 5 bases and J by 3 bases; unmatched bases: 10. DNA for the CDR3: TGTGCCAGCAGTACCTCCAGCGGGATGGACTACGAGCAGTACTTC. This translates into CASSTSSGMDYEQYF.

This clonotype was counted between two and nine times. The V and J genes are TRBV7-9 and TRBJ2-7; D unresolved. Germline loops: CDR1 SEHNR, CDR2 FQNEAQ (reference sequence). The CDR3 is made up of 13 amino acids. V was shortened by 1 base and J by 7 bases, with 11 bases between the two germline ends. The CDR3 protein is CASSLGGSAEQYV. CDR3 bases: TGTGCCAGCAGCTTAGGGGGATCGGCAGAGCAGTACGTC.

This clonotype was seen a few times. This chain connects TRBV28 to TRBJ1-1; D unresolved. This CDR3 region has 13 residues. Germline CDR1 MDHEN, CDR2 SYDVKM. V lost 3 bases and J 3 bases, leaving 8 bases between the germline ends. This CDR3 is CASSFSTHTEAFF. For the CDR3, the DNA is TGTGCCAGCAGTTTTTCCACGCACACTGAAGCTTTCTTT.

This rearrangement joins TRBV11-2 to TRBJ1-6, with D unresolved. This CDR3 region has 16 residues. Germline values: CDR1 SGHAT, CDR2 FQNNGV. V shed 4 bases and J shed 7 bases, with 17 bases lying between them. The CDR3 reads CASSYDLTILNSPLHF. CDR3 DNA sequence: TGTGCCAGCAGCTATGACCTGACAATATTAAATTCACCCCTCCACTTT.

This clonotype was counted at least ten times. The rearrangement links TRBV29-1 to TRBJ2-5; 10 bases are shared with TRBD2. The CDR3 loop spans 15 amino acids. The germline V gene has CDR1 SQVTM and CDR2 ANQGSEA. Germline trimming cut 3 bases from V and 5 bases from J; bases unmatched to any gene: 9. This CDR3 is CSVELAGEEEETQYF. In DNA form, the CDR3 reads TGCAGCGTTGAGCTAGCGGGGGAGGAGGAGGAGACCCAGTACTTC. Drawing the rest from reference TRBV29-1 and TRBJ2-5, the complete variable domain is SAVISQKPSRDICQRGTSLTIQCQVDSQVTMMFWYRQQPGQSLTLIATANQGSEATYESGFVIDKFPISRPNLTFSTLTVSNMSPEDSSIYLCSVELAGEEEETQYFGPGTRLLVL.

This clonotype appeared a few times. This chain connects TRBV7-9 to TRBJ1-1; tentative D call: TRBD1 (5 bases). The CDR3 is made up of 14 amino acids. V dropped 5 bases and J dropped 5 bases, with 15 bases sitting between them. Per germline, CDR1 SEHNR and CDR2 FQNEAQ (reference sequence). The CDR3 DNA sequence: TGTGCCAGCAGCGCCTCGGGGGGAAGGACTGAAGCTTTCTTT. It translates to CASSASGGRTEAFF.

This clonotype was seen a few times. The chain recombines TRBV7-9 with TRBJ2-2; D perhaps matches TRBD1 (6 bases). This CDR3 comprises 15 residues. Between the trimmed V and J ends, which lost 10 bases and 7 bases, there was a span of 22 bases. Germline V gene data show CDR1 as SEHNR and CDR2 as FQNEAQ (reference sequence). The CDR3 coding sequence is TGTGCCACCTACCCAGCAGGGGCGCAGATCGGGGAGCTGTTTTTT. This encodes CATYPAGAQIGELFF.